The sequence of this T cell receptor (beta chain) was determined in a study of T-cell memory formation after mild COVID-19. In the study overall: TCR clustering was largely donor specific.

Losses at the gene ends were 5 bases for V and 5 bases for J; bases not matched to a gene: 12. The CDR3 loop spans 16 amino acids. The germline CDR1 and CDR2 sequences are SGHRS and YFSETQ. UMIs and sample barcodes were carried by the TCR alpha and TCR beta cDNA libraries that 5'RACE produced using constant-segment primers. One entry per CDR3 protein, called by TCRdb with MiXCR from the 5' RACE reads. The sample consists of about 360,000 distinct CDR3 sequences, approximately 15% of them appearing once. The TCR comes from a man younger than 35 who had mild COVID-19 (a few samples of this study predate the infection). Cell type and time point are not known. The genes are TRBV5-1 and TRBJ2-2; 7 bases map to TRBD1. Sequenced: PBMCs or a T cell subset sorted from them (not recorded which). As DNA, the CDR3 is TGCGCCAGCAGTTATACGACAGGGTACATGACCGGGGAGCTGTTTTTT. It encodes CASSYTTGYMTGELFF.